This T cell receptor (beta chain) was retrieved from a study of control samples from healthy donors and cancer patients (TCRdb year 2020). Library creation used the immunoSEQ multiplex PCR assay. What TCRdb holds here is the immuneACCESS table cut down to in-frame rearrangements. Part of the clones is not present; checked against another copy, under half of the missing clones reflect an unresolved V gene, and the others are unexplained. Recorded for this sample are 85,000 to 95,000 clones; roughly 86% of them occurred a single time. Around 10% of the sample comes from the top ten. This clone was observed once. Its antigen is currently not known. Nothing much larger sits one base from this clone, and base qualities are not available. This sequence was found in a woman aged 60 to 75 in good health. The sequenced sample consisted of blood.

The DNA sequence follows: TGTGCCACCGGCGACAGGGGTAGTCAGCCCCAGCATTTT. Translated, it reads CATGDRGSQPQHF. The V and J genes are TRBV6-5 and TRBJ1-5, and 8 bases in between align with TRBD1. The CDR3 runs 13 residues from the cysteine to the phenylalanine. The entry retains the CDR3 DNA only, 39 bases that are in frame from base 1. Compared with germline, V lacks 10 bases and J lacks 6 bases; bases without a gene match: 8. From the germline V gene, CDR1 is MNHEY and CDR2 is SVGAGI.